The 13 T cell receptor beta chains presented below share a single source sample, sequenced in a study of T cells in Graves' hyperthyroidism and ophthalmopathy. RNA transcripts were the template for amplifying TCR beta CDR3 regions. HTBI primers drove first-round RT-PCR of the TCR CDR3. TCRdb reprocessed the multiplex PCR reads via MiXCR and lists one record per CDR3 protein. The sample lists nearly 750,000 distinct CDR3 sequences, just over 35% occurring once. Sequencing was performed on blood. Source of these receptors: a woman aged 40 to 55 with Graves' hyperthyroidism.

Points on this clonotype: At one end, the junction sequence differs from germline, possibly due to a read error. The chain employs TRBV15 and TRBJ2-3, with 9 bases matching TRBD1. Germline V gene data show CDR1 as LNHNV and CDR2 as YYDKDF (reference sequence). The CDR3 is 15 amino acids. The CDR3 spells CAASEDRGITDTQYF. In DNA form, the CDR3 reads TGTGCCGCCAGCGAGGACAGGGGCATCACAGATACGCAGTATTTT.

This clonotype was seen only a few times. The CDR3 does not close with the conserved phenylalanine or tryptophan, likely indicating a read error. This chain's CDR3 is CASSMSYQGNTIYL. CDR3 DNA: TGTGCCAGTAGTATGTCGTACCAGGGAAACACCATATATCTT. The V and J genes are TRBV19 and TRBJ1-3; D uncertain. From germline, CDR1 is LNHDA and CDR2 SQIVND (reference sequence). The CDR3 has 14 amino acids. Trimming cost V 3 bases and J 4 bases, with 10 bases left between them.

The CDR3 protein is CASRSDGVGRDAFF. CDR3 in DNA: TGTGCCAGCAGGTCGGACGGCGTGGGGCGCGACGCTTTCTTT. The chain couples TRBV12-3 or TRBV12-4 to TRBJ1-1; D may be TRBD1 (5 bases). The V end lost 6 bases, the J end lost 11 bases, and 22 bases lay between the germline ends. This CDR3 has 14 residues.

In this sample, this clonotype turned up many times. The CDR3 nucleotides are TGCAGCGGGGGCGACAGGGAGGGAGGAAACACCATATATTTT. Protein product: CSGGDREGGNTIYF. This chain connects TRBV29-1 to TRBJ1-3; 7 bases agree with TRBD1. The germline gives CDR1 SQVTM, CDR2 ANQGSEA. The V segment lost 7 bases and the J segment 4 bases; nucleotides outside the gene matches: 10. This CDR3 spans 14 amino acids.

This clonotype was counted at least ten times. CDR3 residues: CATRTGSSYEQYF. CDR3 coding DNA: TGTGCCACCAGGACAGGGAGCTCCTACGAGCAGTACTTC. V and J are TRBV27 and TRBJ2-7, with 8 bases lining up with TRBD1. The CDR3 contains 13 residues. Per germline, CDR1 MNHEY and CDR2 SMNVEV (reference sequence). After removal of 10 bases from V and 0 bases from J, the junction contained 5 bases not matched to a gene.

The J gene is TRBJ2-2, the V gene TRBV6-1; a weak D match, TRBD1 (6 bases). Germline V gives CDR1 MNHNS, CDR2 SASEGT. This CDR3 is built from 14 residues. Between the trimmed V and J ends, which lost 4 bases and 3 bases, there was a span of 9 bases. DNA of the CDR3: TGTGCCAGCAGTGTTCACAGGGACACCGGGGAGCTGTTTTTT. Its translation: CASSVHRDTGELFF.

This clonotype turned up a few times. The V and J genes are TRBV7-2 and TRBJ1-2; D gene ambiguous. This CDR3 is built from 17 residues. V was cut by 6 bases and J by 5 bases, with 25 bases left in between. The germline CDR1 and CDR2 sequences are SGHTA and FQGNSA. The CDR3 bases are TGTGCCAGCAGACGACTCTCGGGCCCGGCCGAGGGTTATGGCTACACCTTC. It specifies CASRRLSGPAEGYGYTF.

This rearrangement joins TRBV5-4 to TRBJ1-6, with 10 nucleotides matching TRBD1. Germline values: CDR1 SGHNT, CDR2 YYREEE (reference sequence). The CDR3 is 17 amino acids. The V segment lost 5 bases and the J segment 1 base; nucleotides outside the gene matches: 6. The chain's CDR3 is CASSWRTGGSYNSPLHF. The DNA of the CDR3 is TGTGCCAGCAGTTGGCGGACAGGGGGGTCCTATAATTCACCCCTCCACTTT.

Concerning this clonotype: This may stem from a read error, because a much larger clone lies one nucleotide away. The chain uses TRBV7-9 and TRBJ1-2; TRBD1 might be the D (6 bases). The CDR3 loop spans 15 amino acids. Deletions cut 5 bases from V and 2 bases from J, with 15 bases between. CDR1 SEHNR and CDR2 FQNEAQ come from the germline V gene (reference sequence). The CDR3 sequence: CASSLPLDRNYGYTF. CDR3 DNA sequence: TGTGCCAGCAGCCTCCCCCTAGACAGGAACTATGGCTACACCTTC.

V gene TRBV12-3 or TRBV12-4 combines with J gene TRBJ1-5, with a weak D call TRBD1 (6 bases). CDR3 size: 16 residues. V lost 5 bases to trimming and J lost 7 bases, with 21 bases between them. In DNA form, the CDR3 reads TGTGCCAGCAGTGGACATGTGTGGGGGGCAAAACAGCCCCAGCATTTT. This encodes CASSGHVWGAKQPQHF.

This clonotype was observed at least ten times. This sequence joins TRBV19 and TRBJ2-7; TRBD1 matches 12 bases. The germline CDR1 and CDR2 sequences are LNHDA and SQIVND (reference sequence). V was pared by 3 bases and J by 6 bases, with 6 bases of the junction left unmatched. The CDR3 has 15 amino acids. CDR3 coding DNA: TGTGCCAGTAGTATCGGGGACAGGGGGCGAGGCGAGCAGTACTTC. Translated, it gives CASSIGDRGRGEQYF.

This clonotype was seen more than once but under ten times. This chain connects TRBV6-5 to TRBJ1-2; 9 nucleotides match TRBD1. Per the germline V gene, CDR1 is MNHEY and CDR2 is SVGAGI. This CDR3 has 14 residues. V gave up 5 bases and J gave up 6 bases; unmatched junction bases: 7. CDR3 sequence: CASSPLRTGDGYTF. The CDR3 DNA reads as TGTGCCAGCAGTCCCCTGCGGACAGGGGATGGCTACACCTTC.

This chain connects TRBV29-1 to TRBJ2-2; D remains ambiguous. This CDR3 has 11 amino acids. CDR1 is SQVTM, CDR2 ANQGSEA, per germline. The CDR3 is CGYGNTGELFF. CDR3 nucleotides: TGCGGCTACGGAAACACCGGGGAGCTGTTTTTT.